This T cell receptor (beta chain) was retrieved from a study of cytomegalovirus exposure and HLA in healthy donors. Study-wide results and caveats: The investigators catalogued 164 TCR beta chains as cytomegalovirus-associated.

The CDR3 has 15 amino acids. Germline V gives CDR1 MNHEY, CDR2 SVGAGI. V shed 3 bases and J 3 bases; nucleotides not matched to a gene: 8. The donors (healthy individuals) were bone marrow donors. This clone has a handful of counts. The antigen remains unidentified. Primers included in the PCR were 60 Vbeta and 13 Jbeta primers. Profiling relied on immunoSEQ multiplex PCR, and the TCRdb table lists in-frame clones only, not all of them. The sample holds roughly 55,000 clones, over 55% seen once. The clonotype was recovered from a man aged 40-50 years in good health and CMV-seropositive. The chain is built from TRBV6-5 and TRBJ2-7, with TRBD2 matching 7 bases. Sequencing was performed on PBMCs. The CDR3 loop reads CASSYGDTGGYEQYF. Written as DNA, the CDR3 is TGTGCCAGCAGTTATGGTGACACGGGAGGCTACGAGCAGTACTTC.